Listed below are T cell receptor beta chains from one sample, sequenced in a study of blood T cell repertoires in COVID-19. Data came from immunoSEQ multiplex PCR; TCRdb stores just in-frame clones and leaves some out. This table has around 150,000 clones, 80% to 85% appearing once. The sequenced sample consisted of peripheral blood. These receptors were taken from a woman in her fifties or sixties with acute or convalescent COVID-19. The conserved cysteine and the conserved F or W are not part of the CDR3 here.

len,j_gene,v_gene,CDR3aa
14,TRBJ1-1,TRBV5-6,ASSFGTEGSYTEAF
14,TRBJ2-7,TRBV28,ASSLVTSGRVYEQY
13,TRBJ1-1,TRBV3-1/TRBV3-2,ASSQDISGGSEAF
13,TRBJ2-1,TRBV7-2,ASSSGLAGGSEQF
14,TRBJ1-1,TRBV7-9,ASSLGDRTRYTEAF
13,TRBJ1-2,TRBV9,ASSPERRPHYGYT
15,TRBJ2-2,TRBV7-9,ASSLEGGEAPTGELF
16,TRBJ1-2,TRBV9,ASSVGLRYPQAGYGYT
13,TRBJ2-7,TRBV4-1,ASSQEPGTLYEQY
18,TRBJ2-1,TRBV28,ASSSPIRTSGRGGLNEQF
13,TRBJ2-7,TRBV15,ATSRDNGVNYEQY
13,TRBJ2-2,TRBV19,ASFSGAGNTGELF
11,TRBJ2-6,TRBV19,ASSQTGANVLT
14,TRBJ2-3,TRBV27,ASSLLSSGRTDTQY
8,TRBJ1-1,TRBV29-1,SVQDRVAF
13,TRBJ2-7,TRBV6-2/TRBV6-3,ASSYSISGRYEQY
13,TRBJ2-7,TRBV9,ASSVVYGGSYEQY
11,TRBJ1-1,TRBV9,ASSPHPETEAF